Following are 5 T cell receptor beta chains from one sample sequenced in a study of CD8+ T cells in alopecia areata. Investigators isolated RNA and reverse transcribed it into cDNA to act as the sequencing template. Sequenced by immunoSEQ multiplex PCR; TCRdb stores in-frame clones only, minus some. The sample comprises under 40,000 clones, around three fifths of which are singletons, and under 50% rests with the top ten. Sequenced material: NKG2D-high CD8+ T cells sorted from blood. Receptors originate from a human donor with alopecia areata.

There are a few counts of this clone. The chain combines TRBV28 with TRBJ2-7; 12 positions agree with TRBD2. The CDR3 sequence is 15 residues long. J lost 7 bases, V lost 6 bases, and 10 bases had no gene match. Per germline, CDR1 MDHEN and CDR2 SYDVKM. The CDR3: CASSRTSGDPEEQYF. For the CDR3, the DNA is TGTGCCAGCAGCCGGACTAGCGGGGACCCGGAAGAGCAGTACTTC.

This chain connects TRBV11-1 to TRBJ1-6; TRBD1 aligns across 7 bases. The V and J ends lost 5 bases and 9 bases, in that order; junction bases with no gene match: 7. Germline-derived CDR1 and CDR2 are SGHAT and FQDESV (reference sequence). The CDR3 contains 14 residues. CDR3 residues: CASSPTGLGSPLHF. DNA of the CDR3: TGTGCCAGCAGCCCGACAGGGTTAGGTTCACCCCTCCACTTT.

V gene TRBV20-1 combines with J gene TRBJ2-1; D unresolved. The CDR3 loop spans 11 amino acids. CDR1 and CDR2 from the germline V gene are DFQATT and SNEGSKA (reference sequence). With 3 bases removed from V and 9 bases from J, the gap between germline ends came to 9 bases. For the CDR3, the DNA is TGCAGTGCTAGGTTTATCACTGAGCAGTTCTTC. Translated, it gives CSARFITEQFF.

This clone ranks as large (0.1 to 1%). The CDR3 nucleotides are TGTGCCAGCAGTGACCAAGACTTCGGCCTCGAGCAGTACTTC. Translation: CASSDQDFGLEQYF. The V gene is TRBV2, the J gene TRBJ2-7; the D is unclear. The CDR3 sequence is 14 residues long. Trimming pared 3 bases from V and 6 bases from J, leaving 15 bases between. The germline CDR1 and CDR2 sequences are SNHLY and FYNNEI.

The sample holds one count of this clone. The rearrangement joins TRBV11-2 to TRBJ2-7, with TRBD2 as a possible D gene (6 bases). Trimming removed 6 bases at V and 5 bases at J, with 14 bases between. From germline, CDR1 is SGHAT and CDR2 FQNNGV. The CDR3 spans 13 residues. The CDR3, as DNA: TGTGCCAGCAGGACGGGGGTCGAGAACGAGCAGTACTTC. Translating gives CASRTGVENEQYF.